This T cell receptor beta chain was captured in a study of T cell responses to AZD1222 COVID-19 vaccine. The repertoire was sequenced with immunoSEQ multiplex PCR; TCRdb's copy has only in-frame clones and lacks some. The sample lists approximately 150,000 clones; approximately 94% were seen once. Study observations and caveats: Following two doses of AZD1222, Spike-specific TCR breadth and depth rose. It was only six AZD1222 recipients who were seropositive at baseline. There were mostly white British donors and more females than males, and clonal diversity was possibly underestimated.

Per germline, CDR1 LGHDT and CDR2 YNNKEL (reference sequence). CDR3 length equals 15 residues. Trimming took 3 bases from V and 5 from J, leaving 14 bases between them. In regard to this clone: Its antigen is unknown.

The starting material was peripheral blood, obtained on day 0 of AZD1222 vaccination. The genes are TRBV3-1 (or the pseudogene TRBV3-2) and TRBJ2-1; possibly TRBD2 for D (6 bases). The clonotype comes from an adult in good health. The CDR3 is CASSHRREWDNEQFF. Written as DNA, the CDR3 is TGTGCCAGCAGCCACAGGAGGGAGTGGGACAATGAGCAGTTCTTC.